This T cell receptor (beta chain) comes out of a study of neurological immune-mediated disorders. Study findings and constraints: TCR clonal expansion peaked in HTLV-1-associated myelopathy patients and was lowest in multiple sclerosis patients. Across subjects, expanded clones had no CDR3 amino acid sequences in common, pointing to private repertoires in all groups.

TCRdb processed the 5' RACE reads anew with MiXCR; each CDR3 protein has one entry. Here the sample spans about 50,000 distinct CDR3 sequences, approximately 10% being singletons. In its sample, this clonotype was seen many times. Antigen unknown. The unsorted libraries originated from 2 million PBMCs kept at -80 C. Germline CDR1 is ENHRY and CDR2 is SYGVKD. The J segment lost 4 bases and the V segment lost 8 bases, leaving 5 bases of the junction unmatched. This CDR3 contains 13 residues. This clonotype originated in a man aged 65-85 years with HTLV-1-associated myelopathy (HAM/TSP). Sequenced sample: PBMCs. The chain has TRBV10-3 and TRBJ1-3; TRBD1 matches 7 bases. CDR3 residues: CAIGDRRGNTIYF. The CDR3 coding sequence is TGTGCCATCGGGGACAGAAGAGGAAACACCATATATTTT.